The 29 T cell receptor beta chains below come from one sample, sequenced in a study of shared clonotypes between healthy human individuals. As defined, naive CD8 cells were CD45RO-negative and positively selected for CCR7, with terminally differentiated effector memory CD45RA+ cells excluded. Sequencing used immunoSEQ multiplex PCR; TCRdb keeps in-frame clones, though not all of them. This table holds millions of clones, roughly 94% found once. The source material was naive CD8+ T cells sorted from blood. The receptors come from a man between 18 and 29 years old in good health.

The chain recombines TRBV7-9 with TRBJ2-3; TRBD1 aligns across 11 bases. The V gene's germline CDR1 is SEHNR and CDR2 FQNEAQ (reference sequence). Trimming at V came to 5 bases and at J to 5 bases, leaving 15 bases not matched to a gene. CDR3 size: 18 residues. CDR3 region: CASSHIPGQGVLKDTQYF. As DNA, the CDR3 is TGTGCCAGCAGCCACATACCGGGACAGGGGGTTTTGAAAGATACGCAGTATTTT.

The genes are TRBV6-6 and TRBJ2-7; D is possibly TRBD1 (5 bases). Deletions cut 0 bases from V and 5 bases from J, with 11 bases between. Germline lookup yields CDR1 MNHNY and CDR2 SVGAGI (reference sequence). The CDR3 runs to 14 residues. CDR3 amino acids: CASSYSDSRHEQYF. For the CDR3, the DNA is TGTGCCAGCAGTTACTCTGACAGTCGCCACGAGCAGTACTTC.

The chain links TRBV6-5 to TRBJ1-1, with a weak D call TRBD1 (6 bases). Trimming cost V 2 bases and J 0 bases, with 10 bases left between them. Germline V gene lookup returns CDR1 MNHEY and CDR2 SVGAGI. The CDR3 totals 15 residues. The CDR3 DNA sequence: TGTGCCAGCAGTTACGACCGGACAGTGAACACTGAAGCTTTCTTT. It specifies CASSYDRTVNTEAFF.

The chain joins TRBV2 to TRBJ1-1, with D possibly TRBD1 on 5 matching bases. The CDR3 runs 16 residues. Per the germline V gene, CDR1 is SNHLY and CDR2 is FYNNEI. Trimming took off 6 bases at V and 3 bases at J, with 20 bases between the two ends. The CDR3 DNA follows: TGTGCCAGCAGCTCGAAGCTGGCAGGGTGGGACACTGAAGCTTTCTTT. Encoded protein: CASSSKLAGWDTEAFF.

V is TRBV5-1 and J is TRBJ2-3; D tentatively fits TRBD1 or TRBD2 (5 bases each). From germline, CDR1 is SGHRS and CDR2 YFSETQ. Trimming removed 1 base from V and 3 bases from J, with 12 bases in between. The CDR3 extends over 15 amino acids. The CDR3 sequence: CASSLFGGWTDTQYF. The CDR3 DNA follows: TGCGCCAGCAGCTTGTTTGGGGGTTGGACAGATACGCAGTATTTT. Variable domain in full (rest from reference TRBV5-1 and TRBJ2-3): KAGVTQTPRYLIKTRGQQVTLSCSPISGHRSVSWYQQTPGQGLQFLFEYFSETQRNKGNFPGRFSGRQFSNSRSEMNVSTLELGDSALYLCASSLFGGWTDTQYFGPGTRLTVL.

The chain has TRBV7-9 and TRBJ1-5; unclear D gene. The CDR3 covers 14 residues. Per germline, CDR1 SEHNR and CDR2 FQNEAQ (reference sequence). V lost 5 bases and J lost 6, with 14 bases in between. CDR3 region: CASSQTEVGQPQHF. CDR3 sequence (DNA): TGTGCCAGCAGCCAAACAGAGGTTGGTCAGCCCCAGCATTTT.

On this clone itself: This same CDR3 is encoded by further DNA sequences in the sample. The chain carries TRBV9 and TRBJ2-1; D is uncertain. The germline V gene has CDR1 SGDLS and CDR2 YYNGEE. This CDR3 spans 14 amino acids. Trimming left V 4 bases short and J 1 base short, with 9 bases between. The CDR3 bases are TGTGCCAGCAGCCCCGGCGGTTCCTACAATGAGCAGTTCTTC. This codes for CASSPGGSYNEQFF.

About this clone itself: The sample contains more than one DNA sequence encoding this CDR3. J is TRBJ2-7 and V is TRBV6-5, with no clear D. Germline-derived CDR1 and CDR2 are MNHEY and SVGAGI. V was cut by 6 bases and J by 4 bases, with 10 bases left in between. The CDR3 sequence is 12 residues long. The DNA for the CDR3 is TGTGCCAGCAGCCCGGACGGGTACGAGCAGTACTTC. The encoded protein is CASSPDGYEQYF.

V is TRBV5-1 and J is TRBJ2-7, with D uncertain. This CDR3 has 14 residues. In germline, CDR1 is SGHRS, CDR2 YFSETQ. V shed 1 base and J shed 5 bases, with 13 bases lying between them. CDR3 sequence: CASSLNVGSDEQYF. The CDR3 region has the DNA TGCGCCAGCAGCTTGAATGTCGGCAGCGACGAGCAGTACTTC.

This chain uses TRBV6-1 with TRBJ1-3; unclear D gene. V lost 2 bases to trimming and J lost 2 bases, with 10 bases between them. Germline loops: CDR1 MNHNS, CDR2 SASEGT. The CDR3 totals 15 residues. This chain's CDR3 is CASSELRVAGNTIYF. In nucleotides, the CDR3 is TGTGCCAGCAGTGAATTGAGGGTAGCTGGAAACACCATATATTTT.

This sequence joins TRBV5-1 and TRBJ2-7; 10 positions agree with TRBD2. Germline CDR1 and CDR2: SGHRS and YFSETQ. The J segment lost 4 bases and the V segment lost 4 bases, leaving 11 bases of the junction unmatched. CDR3 length: 16 amino acids. This CDR3 reads CASSQTSGARPYEQYF. CDR3 DNA sequence: TGCGCCAGCAGCCAAACTAGCGGGGCGAGGCCTTACGAGCAGTACTTC.

This chain connects TRBV18 to TRBJ2-1, with 10 bases fitting TRBD2. Losses at the gene ends were 2 bases for V and 7 bases for J; bases not matched to a gene: 11. This CDR3 region has 17 residues. The germline V gene has CDR1 KGHSH and CDR2 LQKENI. In DNA form, the CDR3 reads TGTGCCAGCTCACCATTCCCTAGCGGGGGCCCGGGGAATGAGCAGTTCTTC. This sequence encodes CASSPFPSGGPGNEQFF.

This clone came up once. The chain combines TRBV4-3 with TRBJ2-3; D is undetermined. Trimming took 4 bases from V and 0 from J, leaving 26 bases between them. Germline values: CDR1 LGHNA, CDR2 YSLEER. This CDR3 has 20 amino acids. The CDR3 coding sequence is TGCGCCAGCAGCCCACGGCTGGGGTTCCGGCAGGAATTTAGCACAGATACGCAGTATTTT. It codes for CASSPRLGFRQEFSTDTQYF.

The chain employs TRBV13 and TRBJ2-2, with D unresolved. The CDR3 is 14 amino acids. Per the germline V gene, CDR1 is PRHDT and CDR2 is FYEKMQ (reference sequence). Trimming removed 0 bases at V and 7 bases at J, with 9 bases between. This CDR3 reads CASSLGNRGGELFF. CDR3 coding DNA: TGTGCCAGCAGCTTAGGCAACCGAGGCGGGGAGCTGTTTTTT.

The chain uses TRBV30 and TRBJ2-3, with TRBD1 matching over 8 bases. The CDR3 loop spans 13 amino acids. CDR1 is GTSNPN, CDR2 SVGIG, per germline (reference sequence). V dropped 3 bases and J dropped 5; count of bases not matched to a gene: 4. Here the CDR3 reads CAWSGQGGDTQYF. The CDR3 DNA reads TGTGCCTGGAGCGGACAGGGTGGAGATACGCAGTATTTT.

The chain combines TRBV4-1 with TRBJ2-1, with TRBD1 matching 10 bases. Germline assignment: CDR1 MGHRA and CDR2 YSYEKL. The V segment lost 4 bases and the J segment 6 bases; nucleotides outside the gene matches: 9. This CDR3 region has 16 residues. The CDR3 sequence is CASSPLPGQGLNEQFF. The CDR3 coding sequence is TGCGCCAGCAGCCCGCTTCCGGGACAGGGGCTCAATGAGCAGTTCTTC.

The V call is TRBV13, the J call TRBJ1-1; D ambiguous. With 11 bases removed from V and 0 bases from J, the gap between germline ends came to 13 bases. Germline V gene lookup returns CDR1 PRHDT and CDR2 FYEKMQ (reference sequence). The CDR3 loop spans 13 amino acids. CDR3 in amino acids: CAAGASLNTEAFF. CDR3 sequence (DNA): TGTGCCGCGGGCGCTTCCTTGAACACTGAAGCTTTCTTT.

The chain uses TRBV15 and TRBJ1-1; tentatively, D is TRBD1 (6 bases). From germline, CDR1 is LNHNV and CDR2 YYDKDF (reference sequence). This CDR3 has 14 residues. Trimming left V 5 bases short and J 4 bases short, with 14 bases between. The CDR3 nucleotides read TGTGCCACCAGCGGGATAATAGGGGGCACTGAAGCTTTCTTT. This gives the protein CATSGIIGGTEAFF.

The chain carries TRBV27 and TRBJ2-7; either TRBD1 or TRBD2 may fit D (5 bases each). The ends were cut back, 0 bases at V and 2 bases at J, with 11 bases in the middle. The CDR3 is 15 amino acids. The germline gives CDR1 MNHEY, CDR2 SMNVEV (reference sequence). CDR3 DNA sequence: TGTGCCAGCAGTTTATCGGGGACCGCCACCTACGAGCAGTACTTC. Translating gives CASSLSGTATYEQYF.

V is TRBV9 and J is TRBJ2-2, with D uncertain. Germline V gene lookup returns CDR1 SGDLS and CDR2 YYNGEE. V was shortened by 0 bases and J by 8 bases, with 11 bases between the two germline ends. This CDR3 has 14 residues. The CDR3 DNA is TGTGCCAGCAGCGTAGTAGACCGACCGGGGGAGCTGTTTTTT. Amino acid sequence: CASSVVDRPGELFF.

The chain recombines TRBV5-6 with TRBJ2-5, with a tentative D call TRBD2 (6 bases). Trimming removed 4 bases at V and 4 bases at J, with 14 bases between. The germline gives CDR1 SGHDT, CDR2 YYEEEE. The CDR3 spans 14 residues. The CDR3 nucleotides are TGTGCCAGCAGCCGGAGGGGTCTATTAGAGACCCAGTACTTC. This gives the protein CASSRRGLLETQYF. The full variable domain, completed using reference TRBV5-6 and TRBJ2-5, is DAGVTQSPTHLIKTRGQQVTLRCSPKSGHDTVSWYQQALGQGPQFIFQYYEEEERQRGNFPDRFSGHQFPNYSSELNVNALLLGDSALYLCASSRRGLLETQYFGPGTRLLVL.

The CDR3 sequence: CASSTTASGHIYEQYF. Written as DNA, the CDR3 is TGTGCCAGCAGCACAACCGCTAGCGGGCACATCTACGAGCAGTACTTC. This chain joins TRBV7-9 and TRBJ2-7; 8 bases are a match to TRBD2. The CDR3 sequence is 16 residues long. Losses at the gene ends were 5 bases for V and 3 bases for J; bases not matched to a gene: 12. Per the germline V gene, CDR1 is SEHNR and CDR2 is FQNEAQ (reference sequence).

V and J are TRBV4-1 and TRBJ2-5; the D is unclear. CDR1 and CDR2 (germline): MGHRA, YSYEKL. This CDR3 spans 14 amino acids. The ends were cut back, 4 bases at V and 1 base at J, with 10 bases in the middle. CDR3 loop: CASSPTVIQETQYF. The CDR3 nucleotides read TGCGCCAGCAGCCCGACTGTTATCCAAGAGACCCAGTACTTC.

V usage is TRBV6-1 and J usage is TRBJ1-6; D perhaps matches TRBD1 (5 bases). V lost 2 bases to trimming and J lost 2 bases, with 10 bases between them. Germline CDR1 reads MNHNS; CDR2 reads SASEGT. The length of the CDR3 is 16 residues. The chain's CDR3 is CASSETTETYNSPLHF. The DNA of the CDR3 is TGTGCCAGCAGTGAAACGACAGAAACCTATAATTCACCCCTCCACTTT.

The chain employs TRBV4-1 and TRBJ2-7; D is unresolved. The CDR3 length is 13 residues. Germline lookup yields CDR1 MGHRA and CDR2 YSYEKL. Trimming left V 3 bases short and J 4 bases short, with 10 bases between. The CDR3 coding sequence is TGCGCCAGCAGCCACGGACCTACTTACGAGCAGTACTTC. Protein product: CASSHGPTYEQYF.

This sequence joins TRBV6-1 and TRBJ1-4, with a weak D call TRBD1 (6 bases). V shed 2 bases and J shed 3 bases, with 16 bases lying between them. Germline V gene data show CDR1 as MNHNS and CDR2 as SASEGT. CDR3 length: 17 residues. CDR3 coding DNA: TGTGCCAGCAGTGAATTCCCAGGGGCGGGTGCTAATGAAAAACTGTTTTTT. Its protein is CASSEFPGAGANEKLFF.

The chain joins TRBV27 to TRBJ1-4; possibly TRBD1 for D (5 bases). The V end lost 4 bases, the J end lost 7 bases, and 22 bases lay between the germline ends. CDR3 length: 17 residues. In germline, CDR1 is MNHEY, CDR2 SMNVEV (reference sequence). The CDR3 reads CASSSVRPRGTGEKLFF. The CDR3, as DNA: TGTGCCAGCAGTTCCGTCCGACCCCGGGGGACCGGTGAAAAACTGTTTTTT.

The chain is built from TRBV5-4 and TRBJ1-4; the D gene is possibly TRBD1 (5 bases). Looked up from germline, CDR1 is SGHNT and CDR2 is YYREEE (reference sequence). This CDR3 contains 14 residues. V was clipped by 4 bases and J by 2 bases, with 9 bases between them. The CDR3 protein is CASSGGTTNEKLFF. As DNA, the CDR3 is TGTGCCAGCAGCGGGGGGACCACTAATGAAAAACTGTTTTTT.

With respect to this clone: This same CDR3 is encoded by further DNA sequences in the sample. V is TRBV4-1 and J is TRBJ2-3; D gene ambiguous. The germline CDR1 and CDR2 sequences are MGHRA and YSYEKL. V was shortened by 1 base and J by 0 bases, with 5 bases between the two germline ends. The CDR3 has 14 amino acids. The CDR3 region is CASSQGGSTDTQYF. The CDR3 DNA reads as TGCGCCAGCAGCCAAGGTGGTAGCACAGATACGCAGTATTTT.